This TCR beta chain is drawn from a study of blood T cell repertoires in COVID-19. The overall study: Samples of COVID-19 (acute and convalescent) were obtained from the United States, Italy and Spain. In each case, the material was cDNA or gDNA derived from T cells, B-cell-depleted T cells, or PBMCs.

The CDR3 has 12 residues. V lost 3 bases and J 9 bases, leaving 9 bases between the germline ends. Germline CDR1 reads SNHLY; CDR2 reads FYNNEI. This clone has more than one count but fewer than ten. Original processing methods: Quantification of nucleated cells was approximated via reference gene primer amplification. The repertoire was sequenced with immunoSEQ multiplex PCR; TCRdb's copy has only in-frame clones and lacks some. V, J and clone size were drawn from that table, and D and trimming were deduced from the DNA. The sample includes 55,000 to 75,000 clones, 86% of them seen just once. The TCR sequence derives from a middle-aged man with acute or convalescent COVID-19. The chain carries TRBV2 and TRBJ1-5; a weak D match, TRBD1 (6 bases). The sequencing sample was made of peripheral blood. CDR3 nucleotides: TGTGCCAGCAGTGAGGGGGCTCGGCCCCAGCATTTT. Amino acid sequence: CASSEGARPQHF.